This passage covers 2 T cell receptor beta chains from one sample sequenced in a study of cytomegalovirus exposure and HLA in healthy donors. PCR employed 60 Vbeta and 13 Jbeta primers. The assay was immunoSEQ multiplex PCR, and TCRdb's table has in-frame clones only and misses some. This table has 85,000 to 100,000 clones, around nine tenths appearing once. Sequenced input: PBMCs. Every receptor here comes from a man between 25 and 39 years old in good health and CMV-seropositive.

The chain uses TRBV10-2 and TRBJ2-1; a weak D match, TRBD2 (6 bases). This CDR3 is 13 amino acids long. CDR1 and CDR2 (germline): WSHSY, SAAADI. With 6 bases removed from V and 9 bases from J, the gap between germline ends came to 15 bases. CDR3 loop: CASRGDSPTEQFF. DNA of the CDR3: TGCGCCAGCAGGGGGGACTCCCCCACTGAGCAGTTCTTC.

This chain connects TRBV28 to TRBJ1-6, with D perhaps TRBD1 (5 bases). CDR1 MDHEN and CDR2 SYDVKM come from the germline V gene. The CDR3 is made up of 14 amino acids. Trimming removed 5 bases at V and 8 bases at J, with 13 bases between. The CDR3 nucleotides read TGTGCCAGCAGTAGCTACGGGGGAGATTCACCCCTCCACTTT. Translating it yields CASSSYGGDSPLHF.